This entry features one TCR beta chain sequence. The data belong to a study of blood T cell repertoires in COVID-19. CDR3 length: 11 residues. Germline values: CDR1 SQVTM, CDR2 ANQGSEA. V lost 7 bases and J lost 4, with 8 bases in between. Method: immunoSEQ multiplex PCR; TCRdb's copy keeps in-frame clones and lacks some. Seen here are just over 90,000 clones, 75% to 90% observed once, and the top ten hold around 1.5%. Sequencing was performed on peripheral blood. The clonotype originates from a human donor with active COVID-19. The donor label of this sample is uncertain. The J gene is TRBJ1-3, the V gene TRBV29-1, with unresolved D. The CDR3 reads CSAQTGNTIYF. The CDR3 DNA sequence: TGCAGCGCCCAGACAGGAAACACCATATATTTT.